This T cell receptor (beta chain) stems from a study of neoadjuvant nivolumab and ipilimumab in lung cancer. Study-level background: The combination arm added day-1 ipilimumab 1 mg/kg to nivolumab 3 mg/kg on days 1, 15, 29. Study outcomes and limitations: Resected-tumor TCR richness correlated positively with pretherapy blood richness. TCR clonality did not significantly correlate with pathologic tumor regression.

About this clone: Antigen: not known.

Measured with immunoSEQ multiplex PCR; TCRdb has only the in-frame clones, and not every one. The sample includes 24,000 or so clones, roughly 80% seen only once; the top ten take around 5.7%. The clonotype was recovered from an adult with non-small cell lung cancer. The input for sequencing was peripheral blood, taken before neoadjuvant nivolumab, alone or with ipilimumab.

The CDR3 reads CASRLDTFSGNTIYF. DNA for the CDR3: TGTGCCAGCAGATTGGACACCTTCTCTGGAAACACCATATATTTT. This chain connects TRBV7-9 to TRBJ1-3, with a possible D match to TRBD1 (5 bases). Deletions cut 6 bases from V and 0 bases from J, with 12 bases between. Germline CDR1 and CDR2: SEHNR and FQNEAQ (reference sequence). The CDR3 totals 15 residues.